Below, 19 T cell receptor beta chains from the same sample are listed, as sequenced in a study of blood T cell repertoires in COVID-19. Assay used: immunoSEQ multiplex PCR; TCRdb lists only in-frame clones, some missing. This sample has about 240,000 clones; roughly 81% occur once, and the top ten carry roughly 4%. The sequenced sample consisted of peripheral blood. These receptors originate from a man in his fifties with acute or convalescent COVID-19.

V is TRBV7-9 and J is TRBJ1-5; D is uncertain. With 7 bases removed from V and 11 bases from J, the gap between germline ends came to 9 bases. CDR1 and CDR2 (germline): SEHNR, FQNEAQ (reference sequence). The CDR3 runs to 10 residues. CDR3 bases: TGTGCCAGCACCTCCGGGTCCCAGCATTTT. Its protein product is CASTSGSQHF. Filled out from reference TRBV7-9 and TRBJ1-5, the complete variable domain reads DTGVSQNPRHKITKRGQNVTFRCDPISEHNRLYWYRQTLGQGPEFLTYFQNEAQLEKSRLLSDRFSAERPKGSFSTLEIQRTEQGDSAMYLCASTSGSQHFGDGTRLSIL.

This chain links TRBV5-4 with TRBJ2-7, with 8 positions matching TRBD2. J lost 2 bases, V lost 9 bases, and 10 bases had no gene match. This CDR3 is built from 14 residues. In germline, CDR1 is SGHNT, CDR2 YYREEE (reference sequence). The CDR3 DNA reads TGTGCCACCACCTTAGCGGGGTTCACCTACGAGCAGTACTTC. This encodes CATTLAGFTYEQYF.

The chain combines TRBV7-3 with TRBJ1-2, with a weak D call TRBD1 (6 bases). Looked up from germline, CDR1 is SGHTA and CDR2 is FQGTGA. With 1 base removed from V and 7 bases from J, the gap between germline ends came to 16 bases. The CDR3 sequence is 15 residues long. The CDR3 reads CASSLNPQGTSGYTF. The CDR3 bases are TGTGCCAGCAGCTTAAACCCCCAGGGGACAAGTGGCTACACCTTC.

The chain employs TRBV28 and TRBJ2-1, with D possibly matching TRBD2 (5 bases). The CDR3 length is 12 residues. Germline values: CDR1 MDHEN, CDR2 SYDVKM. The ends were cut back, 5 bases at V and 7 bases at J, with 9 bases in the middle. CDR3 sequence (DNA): TGTGCCAGCAGTGGGAGTGCAAATGAGCAGTTCTTC. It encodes CASSGSANEQFF. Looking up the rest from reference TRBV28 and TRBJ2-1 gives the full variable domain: DVKVTQSSRYLVKRTGEKVFLECVQDMDHENMFWYRQDPGLGLRLIYFSYDVKMKEKGDIPEGYSVSREKKERFSLILESASTNQTSMYLCASSGSANEQFFGPGTRLTVL.

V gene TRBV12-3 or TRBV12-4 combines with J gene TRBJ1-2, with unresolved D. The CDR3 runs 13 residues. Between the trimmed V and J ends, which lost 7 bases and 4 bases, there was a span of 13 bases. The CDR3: CASTALLGYGYTF. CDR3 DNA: TGTGCCAGCACCGCTCTTCTCGGCTATGGCTACACCTTC.

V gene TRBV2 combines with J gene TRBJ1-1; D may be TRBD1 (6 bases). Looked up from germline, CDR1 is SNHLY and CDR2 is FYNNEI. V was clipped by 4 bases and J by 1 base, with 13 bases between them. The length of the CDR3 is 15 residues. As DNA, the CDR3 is TGTGCCAGCAGTGTGTCAGGGGCGGCGAACACTGAAGCTTTCTTT. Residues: CASSVSGAANTEAFF. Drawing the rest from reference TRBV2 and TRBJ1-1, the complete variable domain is EPEVTQTPSHQVTQMGQEVILRCVPISNHLYFYWYRQILGQKVEFLVSFYNNEISEKSEIFDDQFSVERPDGSNFTLKIRSTKLEDSAMYFCASSVSGAANTEAFFGQGTRLTVV.

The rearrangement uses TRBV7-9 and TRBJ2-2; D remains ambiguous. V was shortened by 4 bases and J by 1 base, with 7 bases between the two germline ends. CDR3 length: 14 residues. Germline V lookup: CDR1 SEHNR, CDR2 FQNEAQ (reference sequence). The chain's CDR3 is CASSYSGNTGELFF. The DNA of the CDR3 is TGTGCCAGCAGCTATTCGGGGAACACCGGGGAGCTGTTTTTT.

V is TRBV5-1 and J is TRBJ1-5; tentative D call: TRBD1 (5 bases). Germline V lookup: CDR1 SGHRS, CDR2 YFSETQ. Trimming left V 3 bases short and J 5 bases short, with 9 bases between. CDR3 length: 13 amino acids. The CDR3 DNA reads TGCGCCAGCAGCTCGGCGGGGGATCAGCCCCAGCATTTT. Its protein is CASSSAGDQPQHF.

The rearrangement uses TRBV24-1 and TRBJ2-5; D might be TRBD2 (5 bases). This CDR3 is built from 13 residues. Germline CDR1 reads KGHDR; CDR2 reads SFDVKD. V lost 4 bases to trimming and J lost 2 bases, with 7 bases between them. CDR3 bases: TGTGCCACCAGTGAGACGGGGCAAGAGACCCAGTACTTC. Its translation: CATSETGQETQYF.

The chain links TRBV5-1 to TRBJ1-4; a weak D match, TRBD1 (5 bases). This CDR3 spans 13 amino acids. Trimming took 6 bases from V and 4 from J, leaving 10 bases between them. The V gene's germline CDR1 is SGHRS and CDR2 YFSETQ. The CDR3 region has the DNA TGCGCCAGCACCCGCGACAGTAATGAAAAACTGTTTTTT. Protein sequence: CASTRDSNEKLFF.

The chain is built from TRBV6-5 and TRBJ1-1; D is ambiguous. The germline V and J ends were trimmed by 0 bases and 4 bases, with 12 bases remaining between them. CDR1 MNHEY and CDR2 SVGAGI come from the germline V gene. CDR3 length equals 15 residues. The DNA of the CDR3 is TGTGCCAGCAGTTACTCGAGAGGGCTGGGCACTGAAGCTTTCTTT. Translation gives CASSYSRGLGTEAFF.

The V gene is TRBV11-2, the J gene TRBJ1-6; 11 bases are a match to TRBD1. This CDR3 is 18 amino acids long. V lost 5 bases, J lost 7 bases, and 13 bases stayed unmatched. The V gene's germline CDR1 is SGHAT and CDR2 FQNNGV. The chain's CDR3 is CASSLIRDRGFGNSPLHF. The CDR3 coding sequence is TGTGCCAGCAGCCTAATCCGGGACAGGGGGTTCGGGAATTCACCCCTCCACTTT.

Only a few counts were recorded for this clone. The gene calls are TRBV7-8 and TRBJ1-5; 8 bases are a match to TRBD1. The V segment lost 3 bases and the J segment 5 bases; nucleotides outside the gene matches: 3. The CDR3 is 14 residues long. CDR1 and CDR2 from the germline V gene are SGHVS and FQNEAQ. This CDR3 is CASSFTGGDQPQHF. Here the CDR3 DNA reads TGTGCCAGCAGCTTTACAGGGGGGGATCAGCCCCAGCATTTT.

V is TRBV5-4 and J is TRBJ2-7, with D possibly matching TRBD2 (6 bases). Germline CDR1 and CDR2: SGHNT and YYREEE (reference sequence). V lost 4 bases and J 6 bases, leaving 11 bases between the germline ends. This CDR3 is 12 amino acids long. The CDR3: CASSIGTREQYF. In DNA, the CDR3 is TGTGCCAGCAGCATCGGGACTCGCGAGCAGTACTTC.

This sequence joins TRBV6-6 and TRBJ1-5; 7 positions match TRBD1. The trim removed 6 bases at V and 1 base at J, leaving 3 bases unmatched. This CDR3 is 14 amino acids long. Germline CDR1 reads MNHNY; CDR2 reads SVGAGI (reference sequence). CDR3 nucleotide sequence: TGTGCCAGCAGCCGGGACAGAAGCAATCAGCCCCAGCATTTT. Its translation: CASSRDRSNQPQHF.

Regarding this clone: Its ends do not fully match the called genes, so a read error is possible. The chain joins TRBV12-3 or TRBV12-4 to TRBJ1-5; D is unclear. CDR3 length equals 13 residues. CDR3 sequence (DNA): TGTGCCAGCAGCTTAGGTAGCGATCAGCCCCAGCATTTT. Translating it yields CASSLGSDQPQHF.

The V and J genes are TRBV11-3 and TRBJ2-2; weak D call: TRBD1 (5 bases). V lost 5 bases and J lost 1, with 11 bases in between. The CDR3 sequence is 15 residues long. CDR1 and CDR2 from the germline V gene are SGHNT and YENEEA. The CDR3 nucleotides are TGTGCCAGCAGCGGATCACAGGTGAACACCGGGGAGCTGTTTTTT. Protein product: CASSGSQVNTGELFF.

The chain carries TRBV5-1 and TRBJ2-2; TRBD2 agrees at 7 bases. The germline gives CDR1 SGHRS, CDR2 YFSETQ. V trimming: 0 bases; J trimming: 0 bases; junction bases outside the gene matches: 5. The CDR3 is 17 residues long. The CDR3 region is CASSLVASGPNTGELFF. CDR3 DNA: TGCGCCAGCAGCTTGGTAGCTAGCGGCCCGAACACCGGGGAGCTGTTTTTT.

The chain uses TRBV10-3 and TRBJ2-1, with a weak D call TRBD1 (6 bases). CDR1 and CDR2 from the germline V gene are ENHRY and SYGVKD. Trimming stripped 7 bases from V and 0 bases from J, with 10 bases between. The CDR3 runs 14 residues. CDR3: CAINGQLSYNEQFF. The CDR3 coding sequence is TGTGCCATCAACGGACAGCTCTCCTACAATGAGCAGTTCTTC.